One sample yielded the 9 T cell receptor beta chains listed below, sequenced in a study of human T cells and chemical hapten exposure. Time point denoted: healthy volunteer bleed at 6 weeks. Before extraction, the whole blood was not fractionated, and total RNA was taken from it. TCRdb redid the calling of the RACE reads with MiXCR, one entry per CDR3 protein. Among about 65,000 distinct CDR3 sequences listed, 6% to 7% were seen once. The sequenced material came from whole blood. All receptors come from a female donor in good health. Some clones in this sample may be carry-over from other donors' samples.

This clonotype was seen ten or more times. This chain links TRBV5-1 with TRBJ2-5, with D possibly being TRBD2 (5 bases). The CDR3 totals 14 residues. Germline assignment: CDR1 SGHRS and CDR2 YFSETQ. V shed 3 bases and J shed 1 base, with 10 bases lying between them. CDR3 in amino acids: CASSWRQLQETQYF. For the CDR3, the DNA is TGCGCCAGCAGCTGGAGGCAACTCCAAGAGACCCAGTACTTC.

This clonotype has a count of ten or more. The CDR3 here is CASSRDRAETQYF. In DNA, the CDR3 is TGTGCCAGCAGCCGCGATAGGGCAGAGACCCAGTACTTC. The J gene is TRBJ2-5, the V gene TRBV7-8, with D unclear. CDR1 is SGHVS and CDR2 is FQNEAQ in the germline V gene. The germline V and J ends were trimmed by 5 bases and 4 bases, with 11 bases remaining between them. The CDR3 contains 13 residues.

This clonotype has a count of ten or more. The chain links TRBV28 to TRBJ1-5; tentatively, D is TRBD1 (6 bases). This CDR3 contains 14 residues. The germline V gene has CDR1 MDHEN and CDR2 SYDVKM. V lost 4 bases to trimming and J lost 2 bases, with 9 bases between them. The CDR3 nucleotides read TGTGCCAGCAGTTGGGCAGGGGGCAATCAGCCCCAGCATTTT. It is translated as CASSWAGGNQPQHF.

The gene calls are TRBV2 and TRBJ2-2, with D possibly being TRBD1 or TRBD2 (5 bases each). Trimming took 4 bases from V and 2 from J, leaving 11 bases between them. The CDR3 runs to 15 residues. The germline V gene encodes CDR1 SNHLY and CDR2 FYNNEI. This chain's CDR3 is CASSGDDPNTGELFF. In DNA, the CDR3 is TGTGCCAGCAGTGGGGACGATCCAAACACCGGGGAGCTGTTTTTT.

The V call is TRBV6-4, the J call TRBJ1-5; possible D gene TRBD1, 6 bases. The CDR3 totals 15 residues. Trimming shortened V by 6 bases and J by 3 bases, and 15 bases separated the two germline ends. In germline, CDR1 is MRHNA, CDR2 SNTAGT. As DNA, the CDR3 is TGTGCCAGCAGGAAAAGGGGGTGCACCAATCAGCCCCAGCATTTT. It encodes CASRKRGCTNQPQHF.

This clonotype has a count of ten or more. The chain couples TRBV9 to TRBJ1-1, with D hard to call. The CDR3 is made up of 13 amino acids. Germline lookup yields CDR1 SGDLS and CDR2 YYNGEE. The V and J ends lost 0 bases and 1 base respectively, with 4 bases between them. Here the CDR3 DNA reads TGTGCCAGCAGCGTAGAAGGGAACACTGAAGCTTTCTTT. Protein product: CASSVEGNTEAFF.

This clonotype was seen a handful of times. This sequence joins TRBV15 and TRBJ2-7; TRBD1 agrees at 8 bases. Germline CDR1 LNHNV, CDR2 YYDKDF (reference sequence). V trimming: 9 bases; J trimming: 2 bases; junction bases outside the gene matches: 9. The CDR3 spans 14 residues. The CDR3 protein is CATKGGTGAYEQYF. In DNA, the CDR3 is TGTGCCACAAAGGGCGGGACAGGTGCCTACGAGCAGTACTTC.

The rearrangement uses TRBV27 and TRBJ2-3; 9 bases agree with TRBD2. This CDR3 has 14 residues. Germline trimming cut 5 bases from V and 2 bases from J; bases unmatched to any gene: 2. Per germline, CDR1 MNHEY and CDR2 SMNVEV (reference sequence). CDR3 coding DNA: TGTGCCAGCAGTCGGACTAGCGACACAGATACGCAGTATTTT. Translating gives CASSRTSDTDTQYF.

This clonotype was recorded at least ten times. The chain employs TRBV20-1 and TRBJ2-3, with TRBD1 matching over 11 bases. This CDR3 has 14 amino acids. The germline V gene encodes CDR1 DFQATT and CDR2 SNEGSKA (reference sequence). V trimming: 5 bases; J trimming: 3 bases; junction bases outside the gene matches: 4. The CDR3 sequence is CSAGTGGSTDTQYF. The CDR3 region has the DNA TGCAGTGCTGGGACAGGGGGTTCGACAGATACGCAGTATTTT.